These 32 T cell receptor beta chains originate from one sample sequenced in a study of vaccination and CD4 T cells after COVID-19. Which antigens these TCRs recognize remains unknown. With the Oncomine TCR Beta short-read assay, DNA from cultured CD4+ T cells was sequenced. MiXCR, run by TCRdb on the PCR reads, gives a single entry per CDR3 protein. The sample shows about 15,000 distinct CDR3 sequences, approximately 52% of them seen only once. Indicated treatment: roughly 11-day PBMC culture with coronavirus spike peptide pools or control peptides (ViraFEST assay). Sequenced input: CD4+ T cells from blood, cultured in vitro. These receptors were taken from a human donor who had recovered from COVID-19.

V usage is TRBV15 and J usage is TRBJ1-2, with a possible D match to TRBD1 (6 bases). V dropped 0 bases and J dropped 3 bases, with 11 bases sitting between them. The CDR3 has 15 residues. The germline V gene encodes CDR1 LNHNV and CDR2 YYDKDF (reference sequence). Here the CDR3 reads CATSRDARQDYGYTF. The CDR3 DNA reads as TGTGCCACCAGCAGAGATGCCCGACAGGACTATGGCTACACCTTC.

The rearrangement links TRBV2 to TRBJ2-3, with TRBD2 matching over 12 bases. V lost 6 bases to trimming and J lost 4 bases; unmatched junction nucleotides: 2. The CDR3 sequence is 14 residues long. The germline CDR1 and CDR2 sequences are SNHLY and FYNNEI. The CDR3 here is CASRLAGGPDTQYF. The CDR3 DNA reads as TGTGCCAGCAGACTAGCGGGGGGCCCAGATACGCAGTATTTT.

The chain is built from TRBV19 and TRBJ2-5, with D possibly matching TRBD2 (5 bases). This CDR3 comprises 13 residues. With 4 bases removed from V and 2 bases from J, the gap between germline ends came to 8 bases. Per the germline V gene, CDR1 is LNHDA and CDR2 is SQIVND (reference sequence). CDR3: CASSTGIQETQYF. In nucleotides, the CDR3 is TGTGCCAGTAGTACGGGGATACAAGAGACCCAGTACTTC.

This clonotype is termed large (0.1 to 1%). This sequence joins TRBV12-3 or TRBV12-4 and TRBJ1-2; D is unclear. The CDR3 is 11 amino acids. Between the trimmed V and J ends, which lost 7 bases and 5 bases, there was a span of 8 bases. The CDR3 loop reads CASTDGYGYTF. The CDR3 DNA reads TGTGCCAGCACGGACGGTTATGGCTACACCTTC.

This clonotype was counted a few times. The chain uses TRBV20-1 and TRBJ2-7; TRBD2 matches at 7 bases. V was pared by 6 bases and J by 1 base, with 6 bases of the junction left unmatched. This CDR3 has 13 residues. CDR1 is DFQATT and CDR2 is SNEGSKA in the germline V gene (reference sequence). The CDR3 DNA is TGCAGTGCGGAGCGGGATTCTTCCTACGAGCAGTACTTC. Encoded protein: CSAERDSSYEQYF.

The genes are TRBV6-1 and TRBJ1-3; D not resolved. Between the trimmed V and J ends, which lost 8 bases and 3 bases, there was a span of 14 bases. The CDR3 contains 14 residues. Germline CDR1 and CDR2: MNHNS and SASEGT. The CDR3 DNA reads as TGTGCCAGCCTGACGGACCCTTATGGAAACACCATATATTTT. It yields the protein CASLTDPYGNTIYF.

This clonotype came up a few times. The chain employs TRBV19 and TRBJ1-2, with TRBD1 matching over 9 bases. Germline V gene data show CDR1 as LNHDA and CDR2 as SQIVND (reference sequence). Germline trimming cut 5 bases from V and 8 bases from J; bases unmatched to any gene: 9. This CDR3 is 14 amino acids long. CDR3 nucleotides: TGTGCCAGTAGTTGGGACAGGGTTACTACGGGCTACACCTTC. Residues: CASSWDRVTTGYTF.

This chain connects TRBV11-2 to TRBJ2-5; TRBD1 or TRBD2 may be the D gene (5 bases each). The germline V gene encodes CDR1 SGHAT and CDR2 FQNNGV. The V end was cut by 0 bases, the J end by 7 bases, with 6 bases between. This CDR3 comprises 12 residues. CDR3 in amino acids: CASSLDGGTQYF. The CDR3 DNA reads as TGTGCCAGCAGCTTAGATGGGGGGACCCAGTACTTC.

This clonotype has just a few counts. The V and J genes are TRBV14 and TRBJ2-5; D call uncertain. V gave up 4 bases and J gave up 7 bases, with 13 bases separating them. This CDR3 has 13 amino acids. CDR1 is SGHDN and CDR2 is FVKESK in the germline V gene. The CDR3 coding sequence is TGTGCCAGCAGCCCATTCGACGGCGGGACCCAGTACTTC. As protein: CASSPFDGGTQYF.

The chain has TRBV12-3 or TRBV12-4 and TRBJ2-7; TRBD1 aligns across 9 bases. CDR3 size: 13 residues. V gave up 4 bases and J gave up 9 bases; unmatched junction bases: 7. As DNA, the CDR3 is TGTGCCAGCAGTTCGAGCACAGGGGGCGGGCAGTACTTC. Protein: CASSSSTGGGQYF.

This clonotype was seen a handful of times. The chain is built from TRBV2 and TRBJ1-1; D is undetermined. The CDR3 length is 13 residues. The V gene lost 4 bases and the J gene lost 0 bases, with 6 bases spanning the gap. Germline V gene lookup returns CDR1 SNHLY and CDR2 FYNNEI. The CDR3 loop is CASSAGMNTEAFF. CDR3 bases: TGTGCCAGCAGTGCCGGGATGAACACTGAAGCTTTCTTT.

This clonotype has only a few counts. V gene TRBV20-1 combines with J gene TRBJ2-3; TRBD2 agrees at 7 bases. CDR1 is DFQATT and CDR2 is SNEGSKA in the germline V gene (reference sequence). The CDR3 spans 13 residues. Losses at the gene ends were 3 bases for V and 6 bases for J; bases not matched to a gene: 6. The CDR3, as DNA: TGCAGTGCTAGGGCGGGGACTACCGATACGCAGTATTTT. It yields the protein CSARAGTTDTQYF.

The V gene is TRBV20-1, the J gene TRBJ1-1; a weak D match, TRBD1 (5 bases). The V and J ends lost 6 bases and 0 bases respectively, with 14 bases between them. Germline V gene sequence: CDR1 DFQATT, CDR2 SNEGSKA (reference sequence). This CDR3 comprises 14 residues. This chain's CDR3 is CSAASGTVNTEAFF. CDR3 coding DNA: TGCAGTGCAGCTTCCGGGACGGTGAACACTGAAGCTTTCTTT.

The chain recombines TRBV7-2 with TRBJ2-7; D remains unclear. The CDR3 has 13 amino acids. Germline V gives CDR1 SGHTA, CDR2 FQGNSA. Trimming took 0 bases from V and 6 from J, leaving 9 bases between them. The CDR3 sequence is CASSLARYGEQYF. CDR3 nucleotide sequence: TGTGCCAGCAGCTTAGCTCGATATGGCGAGCAGTACTTC. The full variable domain, with the rest looked up from reference TRBV7-2 and TRBJ2-7, is GAGVSQSPSNKVTEKGKDVELRCDPISGHTALYWYRQSLGQGLEFLIYFQGNSAPDKSGLPSDRFSAERTGGSVSTLTIQRTQQEDSAVYLCASSLARYGEQYFGPGTRLTVT.

The chain carries TRBV15 and TRBJ2-7; tentative D call: TRBD1 (6 bases). The CDR3 loop spans 15 amino acids. Germline CDR1 LNHNV, CDR2 YYDKDF (reference sequence). V lost 1 base, J lost 1 base, and 11 bases lay in between. For the CDR3, the DNA is TGTGCCACCAGCAGAGGGGACATTCTATCCTACGAGCAGTACTTC. It is translated as CATSRGDILSYEQYF.

The V gene is TRBV20-1, the J gene TRBJ2-7; maybe TRBD2 (5 bases). The V and J ends lost 5 bases and 0 bases respectively, with 17 bases between them. Germline-derived CDR1 and CDR2 are DFQATT and SNEGSKA (reference sequence). This CDR3 region has 15 residues. CDR3 region: CSASDGTRGSYEQYF. The CDR3 DNA is TGCAGTGCTTCCGACGGTACCCGGGGCTCCTACGAGCAGTACTTC.

The rearrangement links TRBV19 to TRBJ1-2, with 9 bases aligning to TRBD1. V shed 5 bases, J shed 8 bases, and the junction held 9 bases outside the gene matches. Germline V CDR1 and CDR2: LNHDA, SQIVND (reference sequence). This CDR3 comprises 14 residues. As DNA, the CDR3 is TGTGCCAGTAGTGCCACAGGGGGCGAGGTCGGCTACACCTTC. Translating it yields CASSATGGEVGYTF.

This clonotype was picked up a small number of times. J is TRBJ1-4 and V is TRBV20-1, with D perhaps matching TRBD1 (6 bases). The V gene lost 5 bases and the J gene lost 8 bases, with 18 bases spanning the gap. The CDR3 spans 14 residues. CDR1 and CDR2 from the germline V gene are DFQATT and SNEGSKA (reference sequence). The CDR3 loop reads CSAPDEGVPEKLFF. The CDR3 coding sequence is TGCAGTGCTCCGGACGAGGGGGTTCCGGAAAAACTGTTTTTT.

The chain combines TRBV6-1 with TRBJ2-3; D might be TRBD1 or TRBD2, each matching 5 bases. The CDR3 is 13 residues long. The ends were cut back, 6 bases at V and 0 bases at J, with 7 bases in the middle. Looked up from germline, CDR1 is MNHNS and CDR2 is SASEGT. CDR3 region: CASRRDSTDTQYF. CDR3 in DNA: TGTGCCAGCAGAAGGGACAGCACAGATACGCAGTATTTT.

The chain couples TRBV30 to TRBJ1-3, with TRBD1 identical over 7 bases. This CDR3 is 15 amino acids long. Looked up from germline, CDR1 is GTSNPN and CDR2 is SVGIG (reference sequence). Losses at the gene ends were 2 bases for V and 8 bases for J; bases not matched to a gene: 12. CDR3 DNA sequence: TGTGCCTGGAGTCCGAGGACAGGTCGGGCAGACACCATATATTTT. Translated: CAWSPRTGRADTIYF.

A remark on this clonotype: The junction and the germline gene differ at one end; a read error may be behind it. The J gene is TRBJ2-2, the V gene TRBV11-3; a weak D match, TRBD1 (6 bases). The CDR3 loop spans 16 amino acids. Germline CDR1 reads SGHNT; CDR2 reads YENEEA. The CDR3, as DNA: TGTGCCGGCAGCCCACCAGGCAGGGGCAACACCGGGGAGCTGTTTTTT. Amino acid sequence: CAGSPPGRGNTGELFF.

This chain joins TRBV24-1 and TRBJ1-2; D unresolved. This CDR3 is 13 amino acids long. The V end was cut by 1 base, the J end by 6 bases, with 8 bases between. Germline CDR1 KGHDR, CDR2 SFDVKD. CDR3: CATSDLAFDGYTF. In DNA form, the CDR3 reads TGTGCCACCAGTGATTTAGCGTTCGATGGCTACACCTTC.

V gene TRBV2 combines with J gene TRBJ2-1; 8 bases fit TRBD1. CDR1 and CDR2 from the germline V gene are SNHLY and FYNNEI. The CDR3 runs to 15 residues. V trimming: 3 bases; J trimming: 2 bases; junction bases outside the gene matches: 3. CDR3 protein: CASSERQGTYNEQFF. The CDR3 DNA follows: TGTGCCAGCAGTGAGCGACAGGGGACCTACAATGAGCAGTTCTTC.

This chain joins TRBV20-1 and TRBJ2-1, with 12 bases matching TRBD1. The CDR3 extends over 17 amino acids. Germline values: CDR1 DFQATT, CDR2 SNEGSKA (reference sequence). After removal of 6 bases from V and 0 bases from J, the junction contained 9 bases not matched to a gene. The CDR3 DNA is TGCAGTGCCGGGGGACAGGGGGCGATGAGCTCCTACAATGAGCAGTTCTTC. Translated: CSAGGQGAMSSYNEQFF.

The gene calls are TRBV7-9 and TRBJ2-7; 8 bases are shared with TRBD1. The V and J ends lost 3 bases and 4 bases, in that order; junction bases with no gene match: 5. CDR3 length equals 14 residues. Germline V gene sequence: CDR1 SEHNR, CDR2 FQNEAQ (reference sequence). The CDR3 DNA follows: TGTGCCAGCAGCTTGCAGGGGGCTGGGTACGAGCAGTACTTC. Translated, it gives CASSLQGAGYEQYF.

The chain employs TRBV24-1 and TRBJ1-2; TRBD1 is a possible D gene (6 bases). The CDR3 covers 13 residues. Trimming left V 8 bases short and J 4 bases short, with 13 bases between. The V gene's germline CDR1 is KGHDR and CDR2 SFDVKD. The CDR3 DNA sequence: TGTGCCACCACTAAGACAGGAGCCTATGGCTACACCTTC. This codes for CATTKTGAYGYTF.

The chain combines TRBV20-1 with TRBJ2-3, with TRBD2 as a possible D gene (5 bases). CDR1 DFQATT and CDR2 SNEGSKA come from the germline V gene (reference sequence). This CDR3 region has 17 residues. V shed 2 bases and J shed 0 bases, with 18 bases lying between them. The CDR3 DNA sequence: TGCAGTGCTAGAAGCCAACCGGGGAGCTCTAGCACAGATACGCAGTATTTT. This codes for CSARSQPGSSSTDTQYF.

This chain joins TRBV10-3 and TRBJ1-5; no firm D call. The germline V gene has CDR1 ENHRY and CDR2 SYGVKD. Trimming left V 4 bases short and J 5 bases short, with 6 bases between. This CDR3 has 12 residues. CDR3 in DNA: TGTGCCATCAGTGCTTCGGATCAGCCCCAGCATTTT. This translates into CAISASDQPQHF.

In its sample, this clonotype was seen a few times. The chain couples TRBV20-1 to TRBJ1-1; TRBD1 matches 7 bases. Unmatched junction bases numbered 8, after V lost 0 bases and J lost 4 bases. CDR1 is DFQATT and CDR2 is SNEGSKA in the germline V gene (reference sequence). The CDR3 extends over 15 amino acids. CDR3 DNA sequence: TGCAGTGCTAGAGATCCGTCAGGGGGAGTCACTGAAGCTTTCTTT. It specifies CSARDPSGGVTEAFF.

This clonotype came up a few times. This sequence joins TRBV6-1 and TRBJ2-2, with D possibly matching TRBD2 (5 bases). V dropped 11 bases and J dropped 2 bases, with 9 bases sitting between them. This CDR3 is 12 amino acids long. From germline, CDR1 is MNHNS and CDR2 SASEGT. CDR3 region: CASRGNTGELFF. CDR3 sequence (DNA): TGTGCCTCCCGGGGTAACACCGGGGAGCTGTTTTTT.

This clonotype was observed a few times. This chain uses TRBV6-2 or TRBV6-3 with TRBJ1-2; 8 bases agree with TRBD1. V was clipped by 6 bases and J by 3 bases; unmatched bases: 0. This CDR3 is 12 amino acids long. Germline V gives CDR1 MNHEY, CDR2 SVGEGT. The CDR3 bases are TGTGCCAGCAGGACAGGGGACTATGGCTACACCTTC. As protein: CASRTGDYGYTF.

The chain employs TRBV7-2 and TRBJ2-1; TRBD2 aligns across 9 bases. The CDR3 extends over 15 amino acids. Germline V gives CDR1 SGHTA, CDR2 FQGNSA. With 1 base clipped from V and 5 bases from J, the junction kept 3 bases outside the gene matches. Written as DNA, the CDR3 is TGTGCCAGCAGCTTAGTCCTAGCGGGAAACAATGAGCAGTTCTTC. Translated: CASSLVLAGNNEQFF.